A single sample is the source of the 10 T cell receptor beta chains below, sequenced in a study of regulatory T cells in long-lasting Graves disease (dated by TCRdb to the early 2020s). Receptors were amplified or captured by multiplex PCR. Sequencing was performed on an Illumina HiSeq 4000. iRepertoire HTBI primers and Arm-PCR amplification of CDR3 regions were used to construct TCR beta libraries. Using fastp trimming at Q25 and MiXCR clonotype assembly, TCRdb reanalyzed the public sequencing data and kept in-frame beta chains. Identical CDR3 proteins give one entry, which carries the most common genes and DNA. The sample table contains about 530,000 distinct CDR3 sequences; only one count was recorded for roughly 16% of them. The ten largest clones take up around a quarter of the sample. The time point label, as the study defines it: newly diagnosed GD, antithyroid drugs for less than 3 months. For both TCR sequencing and RNA sequencing, RNA was extracted from PBMCs using TRIzol.

These same data were also listed under a study on T cells in Graves' hyperthyroidism and ophthalmopathy.

This sample comprised peripheral blood mononuclear cells (PBMCs), obtained at new diagnosis, from a patient treated with antithyroid drugs. Receptors were obtained from a woman aged 40-60 years with Graves disease. Donor details come from another sample of the same person, matched by shared clones.

In regard to this clonotype: The junction departs from the called germline gene at one end, perhaps through a read error. The chain uses TRBV10-3 and TRBJ2-7; D gene unclear. Per germline, CDR1 ENHRY and CDR2 SYGVKD. The CDR3 extends over 11 amino acids. The CDR3, as DNA: TGTGCCATCTCTGCCTCCTACGAGCAGCACTTC. Amino acid sequence: CAISASYEQHF.

The chain couples TRBV5-1 to TRBJ1-1; 9 nucleotides align to TRBD1. CDR1 SGHRS and CDR2 YFSETQ come from the germline V gene. This CDR3 is built from 16 residues. The V gene end was trimmed by 1 base and the J gene end by 0 bases; junction bases not matched to a gene: 4. In nucleotides, the CDR3 is TGCGCCAGCAGCTTGCGACAGGGGGGCTTGAACACTGAAGCTTTCTTT. The encoded protein is CASSLRQGGLNTEAFF.

This clonotype was observed a handful of times. The chain couples TRBV7-9 to TRBJ1-1; no firm D call. The germline V and J ends were trimmed by 7 bases and 7 bases, with 10 bases remaining between them. Germline CDR1 SEHNR, CDR2 FQNEAQ (reference sequence). This CDR3 region has 11 residues. The CDR3 nucleotides read TGTGCCAGCATCAACAGAAGTGAAGCTTTCTTT. This sequence encodes CASINRSEAFF.

This clonotype was picked up many times. This chain joins TRBV3-1 and TRBJ2-1; D may be TRBD1 (5 bases). This CDR3 has 16 amino acids. CDR1 LGHDT and CDR2 YNNKEL come from the germline V gene (reference sequence). Trimming removed 4 bases from V and 1 base from J, with 14 bases in between. The CDR3 region is CASSPNPQESYNEQFF. As DNA, the CDR3 is TGTGCCAGCAGCCCGAATCCACAGGAATCCTACAATGAGCAGTTCTTC.

This clonotype showed up many times. The rearrangement uses TRBV5-1 and TRBJ1-2; the D gene is possibly TRBD1 (6 bases). Trimming cost V 5 bases and J 4 bases, with 15 bases left between them. The CDR3 loop spans 14 amino acids. Germline V CDR1 and CDR2: SGHRS, YFSETQ. CDR3 loop: CASSPDRSRYGYTF. The CDR3 DNA reads TGCGCCAGCAGTCCTGACAGGAGCCGCTATGGCTACACCTTC. Supplemented by reference TRBV5-1 and TRBJ1-2, the full variable domain reads KAGVTQTPRYLIKTRGQQVTLSCSPISGHRSVSWYQQTPGQGLQFLFEYFSETQRNKGNFPGRFSGRQFSNSRSEMNVSTLELGDSALYLCASSPDRSRYGYTFGSGTRLTVV.

This clonotype was recorded many times. The chain links TRBV30 to TRBJ1-2, with D unresolved. V was shortened by 0 bases and J by 0 bases, with 5 bases between the two germline ends. CDR3 length: 13 amino acids. Germline V gene data show CDR1 as GTSNPN and CDR2 as SVGIG (reference sequence). CDR3 region: CAWSVGSNYGYTF. The CDR3 nucleotides are TGTGCCTGGAGTGTCGGATCTAACTATGGCTACACCTTC. The complete variable domain, with remaining parts taken from reference TRBV30 and TRBJ1-2, reads SQTIHQWPATLVQPVGSPLSLECTVEGTSNPNLYWYRQAAGRGLQLLFYSVGIGQISSEVPQNLSASRPQDRQFILSSKKLLLSDSGFYLCAWSVGSNYGYTFGSGTRLTVV.

This clonotype was counted ten times or more. This rearrangement joins TRBV5-6 to TRBJ1-2; D is perhaps TRBD1 (5 bases). Trimming took off 10 bases at V and 8 bases at J, with 15 bases between the two ends. This CDR3 comprises 11 residues. Germline loops: CDR1 SGHDT, CDR2 YYEEEE. The CDR3 region is CASGRGDGYTF. The CDR3 DNA follows: TGTGCCTCAGGGCGGGGGGACGGCTACACCTTC.

A few counts support this clonotype. V and J are TRBV29-1 and TRBJ2-7, with D maybe TRBD2 (5 bases). V was pared by 7 bases and J by 8 bases, with 18 bases between. This CDR3 has 12 residues. Germline CDR1 reads SQVTM; CDR2 reads ANQGSEA. The DNA of the CDR3 is TGCAGCGCCATTCTCGGGGATGGCAAGCAGTACTTC. Protein sequence: CSAILGDGKQYF.

To note about this clonotype: This may come from a read error, since a much larger clone is one base off. The chain carries TRBV12-3 or TRBV12-4 and TRBJ2-1; tentatively, D is TRBD1 (6 bases). The CDR3 runs 17 residues. V lost 5 bases and J lost 10, with 27 bases in between. The CDR3 region has the DNA TGTGCCAGCAGTCCCCCCAGGGGAGAGACAGGAGCCTACGAGCAGTTCTTC. It codes for CASSPPRGETGAYEQFF.

At least ten counts were recorded for this clonotype. The genes are TRBV2 and TRBJ2-1; TRBD2 agrees at 11 bases. This CDR3 is built from 16 residues. Germline lookup yields CDR1 SNHLY and CDR2 FYNNEI. The J segment lost 6 bases and the V segment lost 9 bases, leaving 13 bases of the junction unmatched. The CDR3 DNA is TGTGCCAGTTTAGCGGGGGGGCTTACGAGGTCCAATGAGCAGTTCTTC. It encodes CASLAGGLTRSNEQFF.